These 10 T cell receptor beta chains were sequenced from one sample in a study of shared clonotypes between healthy human individuals. Some clones are missing from TCRdb's copy, which holds only in-frame ones; the method was immunoSEQ multiplex PCR. The table lists 1.5 million to 1.9 million clones, 98% of them singletons. Source material: naive CD4+ T cells sorted from blood. Subset in this sample: CD45RA+ positively selected. The source of these receptors is a man younger than 40 in good health.

The V call is TRBV18, the J call TRBJ2-7; the D gene could be TRBD1 or TRBD2 (6 bases each). V gave up 3 bases and J gave up 3 bases, with 12 bases separating them. Germline loops: CDR1 KGHSH, CDR2 LQKENI. The CDR3 spans 14 residues. In DNA form, the CDR3 reads TGTGCCAGCTCACCCGGAGGGGGAAACTACGAGCAGTACTTC. This gives the protein CASSPGGGNYEQYF.

The genes are TRBV2 and TRBJ2-7; 8 nucleotides agree with TRBD1. The CDR3 consists of 15 residues. V gave up 6 bases and J gave up 5 bases; unmatched junction bases: 12. CDR1 and CDR2 from the germline V gene are SNHLY and FYNNEI. In DNA form, the CDR3 reads TGTGCCAGCAGCTTAGGACAGGGTTATCGGCACGAGCAGTACTTC. Residues: CASSLGQGYRHEQYF.

This chain joins TRBV29-1 and TRBJ1-2; D is ambiguous. This CDR3 contains 12 residues. V dropped 2 bases and J dropped 8 bases, with 12 bases sitting between them. CDR1 is SQVTM and CDR2 is ANQGSEA in the germline V gene. The CDR3 region is CSVEKGREGYTF. The CDR3 DNA reads TGCAGCGTTGAAAAGGGAAGAGAAGGCTACACCTTC. Based on the CDR3 plus reference TRBV29-1 and TRBJ1-2, the full variable domain is SAVISQKPSRDICQRGTSLTIQCQVDSQVTMMFWYRQQPGQSLTLIATANQGSEATYESGFVIDKFPISRPNLTFSTLTVSNMSPEDSSIYLCSVEKGREGYTFGSGTRLTVV.

The rearrangement links TRBV28 to TRBJ1-2; D unresolved. Germline values: CDR1 MDHEN, CDR2 SYDVKM. Trimming left V 6 bases short and J 4 bases short, with 9 bases between. The CDR3 covers 12 residues. The CDR3 bases are TGTGCCAGCAGGAGTGGGTCCTATGGCTACACCTTC. Protein: CASRSGSYGYTF.

The V call is TRBV7-2, the J call TRBJ2-7; TRBD1 matches at 7 bases. V shed 5 bases and J 10 bases; nucleotides not matched to a gene: 11. The length of the CDR3 is 13 residues. Germline-derived CDR1 and CDR2 are SGHTA and FQGNSA. This CDR3 is CASSADRSGPQYF. The CDR3 DNA sequence: TGTGCCAGCAGCGCGGACAGGAGCGGCCCACAGTACTTC.

The chain combines TRBV5-6 with TRBJ1-4, with D unresolved. Germline V gene data show CDR1 as SGHDT and CDR2 as YYEEEE. This CDR3 region has 15 residues. V shed 0 bases and J shed 8 bases, with 14 bases lying between them. The CDR3 region is CASSLGQVGGEKLFF. DNA of the CDR3: TGTGCCAGCAGCTTGGGGCAGGTCGGAGGCGAAAAACTGTTTTTT.

V gene TRBV29-1 combines with J gene TRBJ2-7; no definite D call. Trimming took 4 bases from V and 5 from J, leaving 15 bases between them. Germline loops: CDR1 SQVTM, CDR2 ANQGSEA. The CDR3 spans 13 residues. For the CDR3, the DNA is TGCAGCGTTGTTCATCGCGGTTTCGACGAGCAGTACTTC. It encodes CSVVHRGFDEQYF.

The V call is TRBV5-1, the J call TRBJ2-1; D may match TRBD1 or TRBD2 (6 bases each). Germline CDR1 is SGHRS and CDR2 is YFSETQ. The CDR3 has 15 residues. The V end was cut by 2 bases, the J end by 5 bases, with 14 bases between. CDR3 amino acids: CASSFGGTRDNEQFF. The CDR3, as DNA: TGCGCCAGCAGCTTCGGCGGGACAAGGGACAATGAGCAGTTCTTC.

The rearrangement uses TRBV4-2 and TRBJ1-3, with 7 bases matching TRBD1. V trimming: 0 bases; J trimming: 0 bases; junction bases outside the gene matches: 5. The CDR3 totals 17 residues. Germline lookup yields CDR1 LGHNA and CDR2 YNFKEQ. The CDR3 sequence: CASSQEGGQISGNTIYF. DNA for the CDR3: TGTGCCAGCAGCCAAGAGGGGGGACAGATCTCTGGAAACACCATATATTTT.

The gene calls are TRBV7-9 and TRBJ2-7, with 7 bases fitting TRBD1. The CDR3 consists of 13 residues. The ends lost 0 bases at V and 7 bases at J; junction bases unmatched: 3. Germline V CDR1 and CDR2: SEHNR, FQNEAQ (reference sequence). The CDR3 region has the DNA TGTGCCAGCAGCTTAGCGGCAGGGGGAGAGCAGTACTTC. It is translated as CASSLAAGGEQYF.